The entry that follows covers one TCR beta chain sequence. The table lists this clonotype with a few counts. There is no known antigen for this receptor. No base qualities exist here, and no much larger clone lies one base off it. Set within a cohort of healthcare workers in London, UK, this nested case-control study involved weekly PCR testing of nasopharyngeal swabs along with blood sampling. Between 23 and 31 March 2020, the week of the UK lockdown, healthcare workers were enrolled and then followed up weekly for as long as 16 weeks. The data are from a study of early T cells in non-severe SARS-CoV-2 infection (dated by TCRdb to the early 2020s). Turning to the overall study: Because TCR sequencing was done on bulk RNA from unsorted whole blood, the alpha and beta chains could not be paired.

Trimming takes 6 bases from V and 3 bases from J, and the germline ends sit 11 bases apart. From the cysteine through the phenylalanine, the CDR3 covers 14 amino acids. The CDR3 DNA has 42 bases and is translated from base 1. CDR1 and CDR2 are read off the germline V gene as MRHNA and SNTAGT. Library prep was done by 5' RACE. The sequencer listed for this sample is NextSeq 500. To correct for sequencing error and PCR bias, the TCR library protocol tagged individual cDNA molecules with unique molecular identifiers. Sequencing covered both TCR alpha and beta chains, and within each sample the abundances of alpha and beta sequences were tightly co-correlated. On the authors' methods: Decombinator V4 was used to annotate TCR sequences for V gene, J gene and CDR3. Expanded TCRs were defined as changing significantly between any two time points under a Poisson model with p below 0.0001. TCR abundances were normalised to the total number of TCRs sequenced per sample and were expressed as counts per million. MAIT TCRs were defined by TRAV1-2 paired with TRAJ12, TRAJ20 or TRAJ33, and iNKT TCRs by TRAV10 paired with TRAJ18. VDJdb, accessed 1 November 2021, was searched for CMV, EBV and SARS-CoV-2 annotated TCRs, excluding TCRs annotated for multiple antigens. The public reads were run again by TCRdb, first through fastp at Q25 and then through MiXCR, and only productive beta chains were kept. Each entry is one CDR3 protein sequence, shown with its most common DNA and genes. The V and J calls were not made by the authors but by TCRdb's processing. The sample table holds roughly 99,000 distinct CDR3 sequences, of which 12% were seen once. 4.4% of the sample rests with the top ten.

On the study overall, not on this receptor specifically: Matching against VDJdb was skewed toward anti-spike CD8 responses, likely underestimated virus-specific expansions, and missed private and CD4 specificities.

The source material was whole blood, sampled at baseline. The sequence joins TRBV6-4 to TRBJ2-2; a tentative D match to TRBD1 spans 5 bases. This receptor was obtained from an adult who was a healthcare worker with PCR-confirmed SARS-CoV-2 infection or an uninfected control (not recorded which). The nucleotide sequence is TGTGCCAGCAGCCGACAGAGCGACACCGGGGAGCTGTTTTTT. Its protein is CASSRQSDTGELFF.